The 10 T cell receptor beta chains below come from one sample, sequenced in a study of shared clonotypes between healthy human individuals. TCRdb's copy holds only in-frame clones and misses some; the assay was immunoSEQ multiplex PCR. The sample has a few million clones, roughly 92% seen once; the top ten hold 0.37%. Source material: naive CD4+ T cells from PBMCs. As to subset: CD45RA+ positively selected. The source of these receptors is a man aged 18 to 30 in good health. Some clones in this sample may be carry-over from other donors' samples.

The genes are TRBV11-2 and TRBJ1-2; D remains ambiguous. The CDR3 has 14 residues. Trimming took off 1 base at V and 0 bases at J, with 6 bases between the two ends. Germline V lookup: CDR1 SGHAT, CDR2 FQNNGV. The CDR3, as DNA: TGTGCCAGCAGCTTAGGACGGACTAACTATGGCTACACCTTC. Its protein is CASSLGRTNYGYTF.

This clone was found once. The DNA for the CDR3 is TGCGCCAGCAGCTTCACAGGGGGCGGCTACACCTTC. Protein sequence: CASSFTGGGYTF. The chain couples TRBV5-1 to TRBJ1-2, with TRBD1 matching over 9 bases. CDR3 size: 12 residues. The ends lost 2 bases at V and 8 bases at J; junction bases unmatched: 1. The germline V gene has CDR1 SGHRS and CDR2 YFSETQ.

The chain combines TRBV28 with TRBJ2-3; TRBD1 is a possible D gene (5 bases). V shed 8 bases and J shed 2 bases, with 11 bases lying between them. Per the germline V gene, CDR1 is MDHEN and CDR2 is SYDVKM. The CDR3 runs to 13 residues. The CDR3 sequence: CASADTNTDTQYF. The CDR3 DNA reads TGTGCCAGCGCGGACACAAACACAGATACGCAGTATTTT.

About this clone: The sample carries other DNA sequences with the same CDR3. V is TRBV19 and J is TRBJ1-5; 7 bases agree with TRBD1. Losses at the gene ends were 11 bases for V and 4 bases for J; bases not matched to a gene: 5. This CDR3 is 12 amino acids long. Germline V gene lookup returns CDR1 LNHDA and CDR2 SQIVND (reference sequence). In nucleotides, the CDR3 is TGTGCCTCCAGGGGGGGGAATCAGCCCCAGCATTTT. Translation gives CASRGGNQPQHF.

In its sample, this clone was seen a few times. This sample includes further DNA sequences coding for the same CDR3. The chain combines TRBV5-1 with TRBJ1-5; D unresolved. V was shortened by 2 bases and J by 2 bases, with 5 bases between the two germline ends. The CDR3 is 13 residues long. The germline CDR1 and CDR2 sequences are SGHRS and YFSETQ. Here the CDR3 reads CASSFGGNQPQHF. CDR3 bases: TGCGCCAGCAGCTTCGGGGGCAATCAGCCCCAGCATTTT. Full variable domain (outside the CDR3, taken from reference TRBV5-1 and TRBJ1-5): KAGVTQTPRYLIKTRGQQVTLSCSPISGHRSVSWYQQTPGQGLQFLFEYFSETQRNKGNFPGRFSGRQFSNSRSEMNVSTLELGDSALYLCASSFGGNQPQHFGDGTRLSIL.

The CDR3 spells CASSESKGPVYAIYF. For the CDR3, the DNA is TGTGCCAGCAGTGAATCTAAAGGCCCGGTATACGCCATATATTTT. The gene calls are TRBV25-1 and TRBJ1-3; D remains unclear. Trimming pared 1 base from V and 11 bases from J, leaving 18 bases between. From germline, CDR1 is MGHDK and CDR2 SYGVNS. This CDR3 is built from 15 residues. Together with reference TRBV25-1 and TRBJ1-3, the CDR3 gives the full variable domain: EADIYQTPRYLVIGTGKKITLECSQTMGHDKMYWYQQDPGMELHLIHYSYGVNSTEKGDLSSESTVSRIRTEHFPLTLESARPSHTSQYLCASSESKGPVYAIYFGEGSWLTVV.

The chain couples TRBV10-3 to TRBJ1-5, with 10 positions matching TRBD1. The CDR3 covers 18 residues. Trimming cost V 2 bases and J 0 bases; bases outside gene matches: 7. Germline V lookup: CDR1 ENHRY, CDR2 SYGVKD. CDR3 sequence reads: CAISEGDRGKNSNQPQHF. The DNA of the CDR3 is TGTGCCATCAGTGAGGGGGACAGGGGTAAAAATAGCAATCAGCCCCAGCATTTT.

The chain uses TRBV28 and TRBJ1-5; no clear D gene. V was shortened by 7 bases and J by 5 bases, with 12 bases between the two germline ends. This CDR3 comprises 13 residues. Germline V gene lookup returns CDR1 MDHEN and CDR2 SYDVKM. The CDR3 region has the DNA TGTGCCAGCACTATCGCCGGGGATCAGCCCCAGCATTTT. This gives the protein CASTIAGDQPQHF.

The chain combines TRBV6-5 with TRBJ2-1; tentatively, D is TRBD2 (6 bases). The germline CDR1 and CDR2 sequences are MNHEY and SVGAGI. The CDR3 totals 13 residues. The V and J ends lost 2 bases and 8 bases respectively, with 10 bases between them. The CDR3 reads CASSYRDSDEQFF. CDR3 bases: TGTGCCAGCAGTTACAGGGACTCGGATGAGCAGTTCTTC.

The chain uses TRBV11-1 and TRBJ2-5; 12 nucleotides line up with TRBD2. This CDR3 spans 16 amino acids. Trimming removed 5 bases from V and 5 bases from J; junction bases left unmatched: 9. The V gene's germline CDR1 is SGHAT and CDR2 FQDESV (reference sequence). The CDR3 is CASSPRLAGDPETQYF. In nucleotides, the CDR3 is TGTGCCAGCAGCCCCCGACTAGCGGGGGACCCTGAGACCCAGTACTTC.